The next 20 T cell receptor beta chains were all read from a single sample in a study of T cell responses to AZD1222 COVID-19 vaccine. Some clones are missing from TCRdb's copy, which holds only in-frame ones; the method was immunoSEQ multiplex PCR. Altogether 110,000 to 150,000 clones are present, 90% to 95% being singletons, with the ten largest covering under 10%. Specimen: peripheral blood, collected on day 0 of AZD1222 vaccination. Source of these receptors: an adult in good health.

Of note for this clone: One end of the junction is discordant with germline, which a read error may explain. V and J are TRBV7-7 and TRBJ2-5; D could derive from TRBD1 or TRBD2 (6 bases each). This CDR3 contains 15 residues. Germline CDR1 and CDR2: SSHAT and FNYEAQ (reference sequence). CDR3 protein: CASSPYGGVQETQYF. As DNA, the CDR3 is TGTGCTAGCAGCCCCTACGGGGGCGTACAAGAGACCCAGTACTTC.

The V call is TRBV5-5, the J call TRBJ1-1, with D unclear. There are 14 residues in the CDR3. V shed 1 base and J shed 0 bases, with 7 bases lying between them. The germline CDR1 and CDR2 sequences are SGHKS and YYEKEE (reference sequence). Here the CDR3 DNA reads TGTGCCAGCAGCTTGAGGCAGGTGAACACTGAAGCTTTCTTT. The encoded protein is CASSLRQVNTEAFF.

V gene TRBV7-2 combines with J gene TRBJ2-7; 7 bases map to TRBD1. The CDR3 is 13 residues long. CDR1 is SGHTA, CDR2 FQGNSA, per germline. Germline trimming cut 6 bases from V and 6 bases from J; bases unmatched to any gene: 8. CDR3 sequence reads: CASSQDRAREQYF. CDR3 DNA sequence: TGTGCCAGCAGTCAAGACAGGGCCCGCGAGCAGTACTTC.

The chain has TRBV6-5 and TRBJ1-5, with D hard to call. The CDR3 is 12 residues long. Trimming took off 6 bases at V and 0 bases at J, with 3 bases between the two ends. Germline V gene data show CDR1 as MNHEY and CDR2 as SVGAGI. The CDR3: CASRGSNQPQHF. In nucleotides, the CDR3 is TGTGCCAGCAGGGGTAGCAATCAGCCCCAGCATTTT.

This chain's CDR3 is CASSFEGGYTF. CDR3 DNA: TGTGCCAGCAGCTTCGAGGGGGGCTACACCTTC. The gene calls are TRBV7-9 and TRBJ1-2; D is possibly TRBD1 (5 bases). Germline CDR1 SEHNR, CDR2 FQNEAQ (reference sequence). The CDR3 runs 11 residues. The ends were cut back, 3 bases at V and 8 bases at J, with 7 bases in the middle.

This chain links TRBV7-8 with TRBJ2-1; D not certain. CDR3 length: 14 residues. Between the trimmed V and J ends, which lost 4 bases and 5 bases, there was a span of 12 bases. Germline V lookup: CDR1 SGHVS, CDR2 FQNEAQ. The CDR3 is CASSSREYDNEQFF. DNA of the CDR3: TGTGCCAGCAGCTCCCGAGAGTACGACAATGAGCAGTTCTTC.

This sequence joins TRBV27 and TRBJ1-5, with D perhaps TRBD1 (6 bases). This CDR3 is 15 amino acids long. Deletions cut 1 base from V and 5 bases from J, with 12 bases between. Germline CDR1 MNHEY, CDR2 SMNVEV (reference sequence). This chain's CDR3 is CASSLLQGPDQPQHF. The CDR3 nucleotides are TGTGCCAGCAGTTTATTACAGGGACCAGATCAGCCCCAGCATTTT.

The chain employs TRBV24-1 and TRBJ2-2; a weak D match, TRBD2 (5 bases). The CDR3 has 14 residues. In germline, CDR1 is KGHDR, CDR2 SFDVKD. Trimming stripped 2 bases from V and 3 bases from J, with 6 bases between. The DNA of the CDR3 is TGTGCCACCAGTGATTGGCGGGACACCGGGGAGCTGTTTTTT. It translates to CATSDWRDTGELFF.

The V gene is TRBV5-1, the J gene TRBJ1-6; D remains unclear. The CDR3 totals 14 residues. The ends were cut back, 4 bases at V and 6 bases at J, with 11 bases in the middle. The germline V gene has CDR1 SGHRS and CDR2 YFSETQ. CDR3: CASSREVTNSPLHF. The CDR3, as DNA: TGCGCCAGCAGCCGCGAAGTGACTAATTCACCCCTCCACTTT.

J is TRBJ1-2 and V is TRBV30; 7 positions agree with TRBD1. The CDR3 is 13 amino acids. Germline CDR1 is GTSNPN and CDR2 is SVGIG (reference sequence). V shed 0 bases, J shed 4 bases, and the junction held 2 bases outside the gene matches. The CDR3 DNA reads as TGTGCCTGGAGTGTAGGGGACAGCTATGGCTACACCTTC. Its translation is CAWSVGDSYGYTF.

This CDR3 reads CAWRSGVNTEAFF. Here the CDR3 DNA reads TGTGCCTGGCGCTCCGGGGTGAACACTGAAGCTTTCTTT. The chain is built from TRBV30 and TRBJ1-1; D gene uncertain. Germline V gives CDR1 GTSNPN, CDR2 SVGIG (reference sequence). The CDR3 extends over 13 amino acids. Trimming removed 5 bases at V and 0 bases at J, with 10 bases between. The variable domain in full, completed from reference TRBV30 and TRBJ1-1, reads SQTIHQWPATLVQPVGSPLSLECTVEGTSNPNLYWYRQAAGRGLQLLFYSVGIGQISSEVPQNLSASRPQDRQFILSSKKLLLSDSGFYLCAWRSGVNTEAFFGQGTRLTVV.

The rearrangement uses TRBV5-6 and TRBJ2-5; TRBD1 matches at 7 bases. The germline V gene encodes CDR1 SGHDT and CDR2 YYEEEE. This CDR3 is 14 amino acids long. The ends lost 3 bases at V and 5 bases at J; junction bases unmatched: 7. CDR3 region: CASSSTGSGETQYF. The CDR3 bases are TGTGCCAGCAGCTCGACAGGGTCGGGGGAGACCCAGTACTTC.

V usage is TRBV25-1 and J usage is TRBJ1-1; D gene unclear. The CDR3 sequence is 13 residues long. CDR1 and CDR2 from the germline V gene are MGHDK and SYGVNS. V lost 4 bases and J 1 base, leaving 7 bases between the germline ends. CDR3: CASSAGRNTEAFF. DNA for the CDR3: TGTGCCAGCAGTGCCGGAAGGAACACTGAAGCTTTCTTT. Complete variable domain (other parts from reference TRBV25-1 and TRBJ1-1): EADIYQTPRYLVIGTGKKITLECSQTMGHDKMYWYQQDPGMELHLIHYSYGVNSTEKGDLSSESTVSRIRTEHFPLTLESARPSHTSQYLCASSAGRNTEAFFGQGTRLTVV.

The rearrangement links TRBV30 to TRBJ1-2, with D perhaps TRBD1 (6 bases). Germline CDR1 is GTSNPN and CDR2 is SVGIG (reference sequence). The CDR3 contains 16 residues. Trimming pared 8 bases from V and 4 bases from J, leaving 26 bases between. CDR3 loop: CARLYGMDRPCYGYTF. In nucleotides, the CDR3 is TGTGCCCGATTATATGGTATGGACAGACCTTGCTATGGCTACACCTTC.

The chain carries TRBV7-9 and TRBJ1-2, with unresolved D. Germline CDR1 SEHNR, CDR2 FQNEAQ (reference sequence). This CDR3 spans 13 amino acids. V was pared by 5 bases and J by 7 bases, with 14 bases between. The CDR3, as DNA: TGTGCCAGCAGCCCGCCGGGCAGCAGTGGCTACACCTTC. Translating it yields CASSPPGSSGYTF. Together with reference TRBV7-9 and TRBJ1-2, the CDR3 gives the full variable domain: DTGVSQNPRHKITKRGQNVTFRCDPISEHNRLYWYRQTLGQGPEFLTYFQNEAQLEKSRLLSDRFSAERPKGSFSTLEIQRTEQGDSAMYLCASSPPGSSGYTFGSGTRLTVV.

The chain has TRBV11-3 and TRBJ1-1; the D is unclear. The germline V and J ends were trimmed by 2 bases and 6 bases, with 13 bases remaining between them. Germline CDR1 and CDR2: SGHNT and YENEEA. CDR3 length: 14 amino acids. The chain's CDR3 is CASSLTVYIAEAFF. In nucleotides, the CDR3 is TGTGCCAGCAGCTTAACGGTCTATATAGCTGAAGCTTTCTTT.

V gene TRBV3-1 (or the pseudogene TRBV3-2) combines with J gene TRBJ1-5; 7 bases align to TRBD1. Germline V gene data show CDR1 as LGHDT and CDR2 as YNNKEL (reference sequence). This CDR3 has 19 amino acids. With 4 bases clipped from V and 2 bases from J, the junction kept 17 bases outside the gene matches. The CDR3 reads CASSLRRGRRERGNQPQHF. CDR3 nucleotide sequence: TGTGCCAGCAGCCTGAGGAGGGGGCGCAGGGAGAGGGGCAATCAGCCCCAGCATTTT.

This chain joins TRBV3-1 (or the pseudogene TRBV3-2) and TRBJ2-3; TRBD1 aligns across 10 bases. This CDR3 is 15 amino acids long. The trim removed 4 bases at V and 6 bases at J, leaving 7 bases unmatched. CDR1 is LGHDT, CDR2 YNNKEL, per germline (reference sequence). CDR3 amino acids: CASSPPGQGLDTQYF. In DNA, the CDR3 is TGTGCCAGCAGCCCGCCGGGACAGGGGTTGGATACGCAGTATTTT.

The chain is built from TRBV23-1 and TRBJ1-1, with D maybe TRBD1 (6 bases). TRBV23-1 belongs to the ORF category, with a function that is uncertain. Between the trimmed V and J ends, which lost 3 bases and 10 bases, there was a span of 21 bases. The length of the CDR3 is 15 residues. DNA for the CDR3: TGCGCCAGCAGTCAGGGGGGCAAGGCCCGTTTAGGAGCTTTCTTT. Protein sequence: CASSQGGKARLGAFF.

The sample holds one count of this clone. Other DNA sequences in the same sample also yield this CDR3. J is TRBJ2-1 and V is TRBV19, with D unclear. Trimming pared 3 bases from V and 2 bases from J, leaving 8 bases between. CDR3 length: 14 residues. Germline CDR1 reads LNHDA; CDR2 reads SQIVND (reference sequence). In DNA, the CDR3 is TGTGCCAGTAGTATTACGGCAGCCTACAATGAGCAGTTCTTC. Protein product: CASSITAAYNEQFF.